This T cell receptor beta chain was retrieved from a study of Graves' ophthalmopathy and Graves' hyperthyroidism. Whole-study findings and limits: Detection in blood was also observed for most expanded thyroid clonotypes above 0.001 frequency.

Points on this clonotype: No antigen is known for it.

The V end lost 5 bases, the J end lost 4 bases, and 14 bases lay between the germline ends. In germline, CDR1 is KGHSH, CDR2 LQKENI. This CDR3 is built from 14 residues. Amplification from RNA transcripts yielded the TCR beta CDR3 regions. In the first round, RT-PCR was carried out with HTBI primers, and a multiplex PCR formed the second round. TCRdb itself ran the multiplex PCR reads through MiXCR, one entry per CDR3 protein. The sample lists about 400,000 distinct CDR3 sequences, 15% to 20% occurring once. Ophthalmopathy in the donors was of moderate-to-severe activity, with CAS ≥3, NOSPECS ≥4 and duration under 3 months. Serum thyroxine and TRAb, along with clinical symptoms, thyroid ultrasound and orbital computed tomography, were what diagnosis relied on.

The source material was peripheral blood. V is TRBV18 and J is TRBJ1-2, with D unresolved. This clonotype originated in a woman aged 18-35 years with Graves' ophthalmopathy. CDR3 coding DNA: TGTGCCAGCTCAGCCTCGGTCTCCCCCTATGGCTACACCTTC. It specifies CASSASVSPYGYTF.